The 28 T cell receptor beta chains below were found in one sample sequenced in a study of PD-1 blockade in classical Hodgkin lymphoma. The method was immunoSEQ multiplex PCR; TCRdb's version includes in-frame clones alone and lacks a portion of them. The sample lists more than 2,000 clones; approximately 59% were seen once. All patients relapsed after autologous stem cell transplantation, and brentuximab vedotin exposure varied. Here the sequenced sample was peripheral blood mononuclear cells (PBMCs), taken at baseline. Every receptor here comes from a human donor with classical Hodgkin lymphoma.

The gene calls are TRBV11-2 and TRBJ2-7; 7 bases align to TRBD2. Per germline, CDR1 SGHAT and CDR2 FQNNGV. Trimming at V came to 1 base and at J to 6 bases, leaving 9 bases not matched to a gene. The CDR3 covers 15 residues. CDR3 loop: CASSLGGLASGEQYF. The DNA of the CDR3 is TGTGCCAGCAGCTTAGGGGGGTTGGCTAGCGGCGAGCAGTACTTC.

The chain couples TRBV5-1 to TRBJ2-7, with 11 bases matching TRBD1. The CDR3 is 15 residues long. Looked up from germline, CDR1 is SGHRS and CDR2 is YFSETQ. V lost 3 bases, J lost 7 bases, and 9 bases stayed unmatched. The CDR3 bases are TGCGCCAGCAGCTGGGACAGGGGGGCGCCCTCGGAGCAGTACTTC. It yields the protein CASSWDRGAPSEQYF.

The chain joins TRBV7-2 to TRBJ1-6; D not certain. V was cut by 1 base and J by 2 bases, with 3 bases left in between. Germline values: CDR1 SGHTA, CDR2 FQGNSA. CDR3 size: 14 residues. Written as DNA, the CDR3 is TGTGCCAGCAGCTTAGGTACCTATAATTCACCCCTCCACTTT. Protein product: CASSLGTYNSPLHF.

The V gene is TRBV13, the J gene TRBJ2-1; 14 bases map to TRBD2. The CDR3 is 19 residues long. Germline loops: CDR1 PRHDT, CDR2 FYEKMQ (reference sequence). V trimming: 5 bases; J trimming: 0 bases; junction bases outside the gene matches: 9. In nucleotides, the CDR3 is TGTGCCAGCAGCCCACAGACTAGCGGGGGGGTTAGCTCCTACAATGAGCAGTTCTTC. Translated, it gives CASSPQTSGGVSSYNEQFF. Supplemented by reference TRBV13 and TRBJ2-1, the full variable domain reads AAGVIQSPRHLIKEKRETATLKCYPIPRHDTVYWYQQGPGQDPQFLISFYEKMQSDKGSIPDRFSAQQFSDYHSELNMSSLELGDSALYFCASSPQTSGGVSSYNEQFFGPGTRLTVL.

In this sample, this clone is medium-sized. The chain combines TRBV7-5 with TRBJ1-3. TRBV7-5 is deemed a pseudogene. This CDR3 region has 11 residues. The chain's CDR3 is CAPRGGNTIYF. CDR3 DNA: TGTGCCCCCCGGGGCGGAAACACCATATATTTT.

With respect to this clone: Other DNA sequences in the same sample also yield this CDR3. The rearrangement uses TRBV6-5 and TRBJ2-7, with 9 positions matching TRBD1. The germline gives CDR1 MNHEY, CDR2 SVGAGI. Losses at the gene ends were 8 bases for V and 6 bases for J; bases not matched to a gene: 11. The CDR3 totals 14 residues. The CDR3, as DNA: TGTGCCAGCCGACGAGGAGGGACAGGGCCCGAGCAGTACTTC. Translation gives CASRRGGTGPEQYF.

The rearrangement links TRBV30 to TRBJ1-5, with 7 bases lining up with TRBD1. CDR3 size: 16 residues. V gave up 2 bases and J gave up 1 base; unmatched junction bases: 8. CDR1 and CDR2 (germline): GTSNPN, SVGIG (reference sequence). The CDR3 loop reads CAWSSETGRSNQPQHF. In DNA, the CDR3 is TGTGCCTGGAGTTCAGAGACAGGGCGAAGCAATCAGCCCCAGCATTTT.

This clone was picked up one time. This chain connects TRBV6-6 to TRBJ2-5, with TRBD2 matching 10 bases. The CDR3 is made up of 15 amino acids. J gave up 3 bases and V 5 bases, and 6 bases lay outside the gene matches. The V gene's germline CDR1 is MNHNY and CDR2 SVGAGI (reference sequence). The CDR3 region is CASSRAGGPEETQYF. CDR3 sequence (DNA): TGTGCCAGCAGTAGAGCGGGGGGGCCCGAAGAGACCCAGTACTTC.

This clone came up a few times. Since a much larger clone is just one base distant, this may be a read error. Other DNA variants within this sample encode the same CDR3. The CDR3 region has the DNA TGTGCCAGTAGTATAACTAGCGGGACTTACAATGAGCAGTTCTTC. Its translation is CASSITSGTYNEQFF. The chain has TRBV19 and TRBJ2-1; TRBD2 aligns across 10 bases. This CDR3 contains 15 residues. CDR1 and CDR2 (germline): LNHDA, SQIVND (reference sequence). With V trimmed by 2 bases and J by 4 bases, 2 bases remained unmatched.

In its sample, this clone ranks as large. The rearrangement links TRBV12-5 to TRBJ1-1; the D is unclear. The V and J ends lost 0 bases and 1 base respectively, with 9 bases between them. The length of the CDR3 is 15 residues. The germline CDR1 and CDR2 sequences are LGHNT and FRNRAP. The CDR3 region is CASGLVRDTNTEAFF. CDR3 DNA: TGTGCTAGTGGTTTGGTAAGGGATACGAACACTGAAGCTTTCTTT.

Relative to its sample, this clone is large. In nucleotides, the CDR3 is TGTGCCAGCAGCTCGGGACTAGCAAATGAGCAGTTCTTC. It specifies CASSSGLANEQFF. This chain joins TRBV5-5 and TRBJ2-1; 9 bases map to TRBD2. Germline lookup yields CDR1 SGHKS and CDR2 YYEKEE (reference sequence). V dropped 3 bases and J dropped 7; count of bases not matched to a gene: 2. The length of the CDR3 is 13 residues.

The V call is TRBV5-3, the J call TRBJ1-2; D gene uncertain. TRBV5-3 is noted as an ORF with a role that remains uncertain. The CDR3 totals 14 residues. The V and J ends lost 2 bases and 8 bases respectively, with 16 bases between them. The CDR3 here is CARSLVMSARGYTF. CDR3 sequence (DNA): TGTGCCAGAAGCTTAGTGATGTCCGCTAGGGGCTACACCTTC.

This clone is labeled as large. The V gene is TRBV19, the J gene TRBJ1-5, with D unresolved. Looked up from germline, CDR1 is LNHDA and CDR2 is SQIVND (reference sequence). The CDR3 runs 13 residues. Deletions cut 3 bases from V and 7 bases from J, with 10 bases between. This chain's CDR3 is CASSIGVSQPQHF. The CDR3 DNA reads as TGTGCCAGTAGTATTGGAGTCTCCCAGCCCCAGCATTTT.

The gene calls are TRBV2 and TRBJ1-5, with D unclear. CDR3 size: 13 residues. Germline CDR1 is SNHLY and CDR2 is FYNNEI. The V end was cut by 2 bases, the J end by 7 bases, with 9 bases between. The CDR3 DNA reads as TGTGCCAGCAGTGAATTCGGCAGGCAGCCCCAGCATTTT. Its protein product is CASSEFGRQPQHF. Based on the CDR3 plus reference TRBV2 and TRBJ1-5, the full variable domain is EPEVTQTPSHQVTQMGQEVILRCVPISNHLYFYWYRQILGQKVEFLVSFYNNEISEKSEIFDDQFSVERPDGSNFTLKIRSTKLEDSAMYFCASSEFGRQPQHFGDGTRLSIL.

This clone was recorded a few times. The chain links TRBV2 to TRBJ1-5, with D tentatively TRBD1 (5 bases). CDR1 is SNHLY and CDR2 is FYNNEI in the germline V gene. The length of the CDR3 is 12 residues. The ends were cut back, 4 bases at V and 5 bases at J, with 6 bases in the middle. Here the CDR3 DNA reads TGTGCCAGCAGTGGGGGGTATCAGCCCCAGCATTTT. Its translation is CASSGGYQPQHF.

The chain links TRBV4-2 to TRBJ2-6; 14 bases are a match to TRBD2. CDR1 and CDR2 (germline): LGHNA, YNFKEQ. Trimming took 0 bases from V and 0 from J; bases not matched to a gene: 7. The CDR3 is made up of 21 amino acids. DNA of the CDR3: TGTGCCAGCAGCCAAGACCACCCTGGACTAGCGGGGGGCTCTGGGGCCAACGTCCTGACTTTC. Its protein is CASSQDHPGLAGGSGANVLTF.

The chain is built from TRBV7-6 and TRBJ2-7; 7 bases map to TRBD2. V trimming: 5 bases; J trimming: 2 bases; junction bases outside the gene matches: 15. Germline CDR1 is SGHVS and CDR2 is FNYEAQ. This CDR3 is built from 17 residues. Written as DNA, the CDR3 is TGTGCCAGCAGCGATGCTGCGGGAGACGCGAAAACCTACGAGCAGTACTTC. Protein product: CASSDAAGDAKTYEQYF.

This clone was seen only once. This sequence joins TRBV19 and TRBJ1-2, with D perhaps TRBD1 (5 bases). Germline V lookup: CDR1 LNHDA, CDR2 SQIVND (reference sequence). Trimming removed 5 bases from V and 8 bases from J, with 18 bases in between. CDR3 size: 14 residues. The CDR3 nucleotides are TGTGCCAGTAGTCCAACCGGGGCCGGCGGCGGCTACACCTTC. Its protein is CASSPTGAGGGYTF.

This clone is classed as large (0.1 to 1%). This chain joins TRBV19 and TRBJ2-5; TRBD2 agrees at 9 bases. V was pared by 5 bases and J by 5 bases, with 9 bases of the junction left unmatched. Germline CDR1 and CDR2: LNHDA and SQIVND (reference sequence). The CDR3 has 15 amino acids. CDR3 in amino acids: CASSLTSGSFETQYF. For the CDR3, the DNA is TGTGCCAGTAGTCTCACTAGCGGGTCCTTTGAGACCCAGTACTTC.

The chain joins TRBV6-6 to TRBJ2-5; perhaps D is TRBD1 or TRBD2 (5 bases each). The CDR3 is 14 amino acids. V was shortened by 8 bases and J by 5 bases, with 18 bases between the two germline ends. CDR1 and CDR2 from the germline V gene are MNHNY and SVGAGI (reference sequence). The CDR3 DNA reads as TGTGCCAGCTCCGGATATTTGGGGGTCGAGACCCAGTACTTC. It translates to CASSGYLGVETQYF.

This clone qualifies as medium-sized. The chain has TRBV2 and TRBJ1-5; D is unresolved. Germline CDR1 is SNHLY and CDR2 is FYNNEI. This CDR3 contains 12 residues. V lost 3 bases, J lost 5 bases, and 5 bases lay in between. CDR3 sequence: CASSEGYQPQHF. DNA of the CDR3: TGTGCCAGCAGTGAGGGATATCAGCCCCAGCATTTT.

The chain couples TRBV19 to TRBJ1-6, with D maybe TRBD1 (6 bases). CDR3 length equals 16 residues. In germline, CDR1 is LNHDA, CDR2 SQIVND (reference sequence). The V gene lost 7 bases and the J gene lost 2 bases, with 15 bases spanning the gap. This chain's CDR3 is CASTYTGITYNSPLHF. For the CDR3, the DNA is TGTGCCAGTACTTATACAGGGATCACCTATAATTCACCCCTCCACTTT.

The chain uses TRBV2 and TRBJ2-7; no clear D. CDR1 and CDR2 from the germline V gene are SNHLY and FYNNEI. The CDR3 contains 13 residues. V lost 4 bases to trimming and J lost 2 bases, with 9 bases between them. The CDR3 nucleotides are TGTGCCAGCAGTGGATTCGACACCTACGAGCAGTACTTC. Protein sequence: CASSGFDTYEQYF.

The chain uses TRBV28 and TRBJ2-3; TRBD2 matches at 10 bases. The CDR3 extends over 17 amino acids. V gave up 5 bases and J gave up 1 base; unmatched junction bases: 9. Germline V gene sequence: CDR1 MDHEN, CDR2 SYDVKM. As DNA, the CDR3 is TGTGCCAGCAGTCTCGTTAGCGGGGGGCTAGGCACAGATACGCAGTATTTT. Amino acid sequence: CASSLVSGGLGTDTQYF.

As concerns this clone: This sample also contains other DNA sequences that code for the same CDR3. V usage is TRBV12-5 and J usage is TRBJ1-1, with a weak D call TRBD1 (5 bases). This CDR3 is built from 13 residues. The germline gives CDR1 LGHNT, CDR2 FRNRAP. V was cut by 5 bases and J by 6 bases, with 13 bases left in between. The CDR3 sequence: CASGPRTGPEAFF. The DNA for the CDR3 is TGTGCTAGTGGTCCAAGGACGGGGCCTGAAGCTTTCTTT.

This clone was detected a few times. The CDR3 bases are TGTGCCAGCAGCAGAGGACAGGGGGACAATCAGCCCCAGCATTTT. It translates to CASSRGQGDNQPQHF. This chain joins TRBV7-8 and TRBJ1-5, with 10 bases identical to TRBD1. The J segment lost 3 bases and the V segment lost 5 bases, leaving 4 bases of the junction unmatched. This CDR3 has 15 amino acids. The germline V gene encodes CDR1 SGHVS and CDR2 FQNEAQ.

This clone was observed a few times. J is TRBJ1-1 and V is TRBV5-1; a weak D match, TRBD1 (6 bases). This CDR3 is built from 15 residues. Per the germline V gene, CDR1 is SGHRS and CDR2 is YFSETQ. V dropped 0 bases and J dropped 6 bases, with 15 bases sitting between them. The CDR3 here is CASSLAAGARSEAFF. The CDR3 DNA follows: TGCGCCAGCAGCTTGGCGGCAGGGGCACGATCTGAAGCTTTCTTT.

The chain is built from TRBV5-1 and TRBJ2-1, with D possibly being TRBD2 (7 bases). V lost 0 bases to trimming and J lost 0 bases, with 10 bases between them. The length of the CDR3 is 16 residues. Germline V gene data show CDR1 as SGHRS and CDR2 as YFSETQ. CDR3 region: CASSLGGGNSYNEQFF. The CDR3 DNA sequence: TGCGCCAGCAGCTTGGGCGGGGGCAACTCCTACAATGAGCAGTTCTTC.